The rows below give T cell receptor beta chains drawn from one sample of a study of blood T cell dynamics during melanoma immunotherapy. TCRdb's copy holds only in-frame clones and misses some; the assay was immunoSEQ multiplex PCR. The data contain around 9,000 clones, approximately 90% of them singletons. Sample: blood, taken from a patient treated with checkpoint blockade. These TCRs come from a human donor with melanoma. Each CDR3 is given with its conserved first and last residue. A D gene is named only where the DNA matches it firmly. Only some rows state a clone size, as once, few, many or a class for expanded clones.

. | . | TRBJ1-5 | TRBV10-3 | TGTGCCATCAGTGAGGGGAGCAATCAGCCCCAGCATTTT | CAISEGSNQPQHF
. | few | TRBJ2-3 | TRBV6-5 | TGTGCCAGCAGTTACCAGACTAGCACAGATACGCAGTATTTT | CASSYQTSTDTQYF
. | . | TRBJ1-2 | TRBV27 | TGTGCCAGCAGTTTAACAGGAGCAACGGATGGCTACACCTTC | CASSLTGATDGYTF
. | . | TRBJ2-7 | TRBV19 | TGTGCCAGTAGTGGGTCCGGGACTCTTCGATACGAGCAGTACTTC | CASSGSGTLRYEQYF
TRBD1 | . | TRBJ1-5 | TRBV7-6 | TGTGCCAGCAGCCCAGGTGTAGGGGGCAGCAATCAGCCCCAGCATTTT | CASSPGVGGSNQPQHF
TRBD2 | . | TRBJ2-2 | TRBV10-3 | TGTGCCACCCTGCCTAGCGGGAACACCGGGGAGCTGTTTTTT | CATLPSGNTGELFF
TRBD1 | . | TRBJ1-1 | TRBV25-1 | TGTGCCAGCAGCGAGGACAGGAGGAACACTGAAGCTTTCTTT | CASSEDRRNTEAFF
TRBD1 | . | TRBJ2-1 | TRBV5-1 | TGCGCCAGCAGCGCGGGACAGGTTGGCGATGAGCAGTTCTTC | CASSAGQVGDEQFF
. | . | TRBJ2-3 | TRBV28 | TGTGCCAGCAACCCTCCCGGAACAGATACGCAGTATTTT | CASNPPGTDTQYF
TRBD2 | . | TRBJ2-5 | TRBV7-9 | TGTGCCAGCAGCCAATCTAGCGGGGGGGGCTCGGAGACCCAGTACTTC | CASSQSSGGGSETQYF
. | . | TRBJ2-5 | TRBV30 | TGTGCCTGGAGCCTCCAAGAGACCCAGTACTTC | CAWSLQETQYF
. | . | TRBJ1-6 | TRBV5-1 | TGCGCCAGCAGCGAACCGGCTGCCAATTCACCCCTCCACTTT | CASSEPAANSPLHF
. | . | TRBJ1-1 | TRBV10-1 | TGCGCCAGCAGCCCCTTCAAAGGGACTGAAGCTTTCTTT | CASSPFKGTEAFF
. | once | TRBJ1-5 | TRBV5-1 | TGCGCCAGCAGCTTAGAAGGTTTCGGCCAGCCCCAGCATTTT | CASSLEGFGQPQHF
TRBD1 | . | TRBJ1-1 | TRBV5-6 | TGTGCCAGCACCCTGGACAGGGTGGGGACTGAAGCTTTCTTT | CASTLDRVGTEAFF
. | . | TRBJ1-6 | TRBV30 | TGTGCCTGGAGTTTGAGCTCCTATAATTCACCCCTCCACTTT | CAWSLSSYNSPLHF
. | . | TRBJ2-5 | TRBV5-8 | TGTGCCAGCAGCTTGGGGACAGGAGGGGATGAGACCCAGTACTTC | CASSLGTGGDETQYF
. | . | TRBJ2-1 | TRBV7-6 | TGTGCCAGCAGCGGCGGGCCAAGCTCCTACAATGAGCAGTTCTTC | CASSGGPSSYNEQFF
. | . | TRBJ1-3 | TRBV4-1 | TGCGCCAGCAGCCAAGATATCAGTCAGATTGGAAACACCATATATTTT | CASSQDISQIGNTIYF
TRBD1 | . | TRBJ2-7 | TRBV28 | TGTGCCAGCGATGACAGGGACGCCTACGAGCAGTACTTC | CASDDRDAYEQYF
TRBD2 | . | TRBJ2-7 | TRBV5-4 | TGTGCCAGCAGCTTGCCCGGGACTAGCATTTACGAGCAGTACTTC | CASSLPGTSIYEQYF
TRBD2 | . | TRBJ2-3 | TRBV4-3 | TGCGCCAGCAGCCAAGGACTAGCAGTCCCAGATACGCAGTATTTT | CASSQGLAVPDTQYF
. | . | TRBJ2-2 | TRBV19 | TGTGCCAGCGGAACAGGGCCGAACACCGGGGAGCTGTTTTTT | CASGTGPNTGELFF
. | few | TRBJ1-5 | TRBV4-1 | TGCGCCAGCAGCCAAGATCAGATCACTTATCAGCCCCAGCATTTT | CASSQDQITYQPQHF
. | . | TRBJ2-2 | TRBV19 | TGTGCCAGTAATCTCCGGGACGGAGCCACCGGGGAGCTGTTTTTT | CASNLRDGATGELFF
. | . | TRBJ2-7 | TRBV25-1 | TGTGCCAGCAGGGTGAGTTCTCAAGACTCCTACGAGCAGTACTTC | CASRVSSQDSYEQYF
. | . | TRBJ1-4 | TRBV28 | TGTGCCAGCAGTTTTCGGACTAATGAAAAACTGTTTTTT | CASSFRTNEKLFF
. | few | TRBJ1-3 | TRBV16 | TGTGCCAGCAGCCGGACGAGGGGAAACACCATATATTTT | CASSRTRGNTIYF
. | . | TRBJ2-7 | TRBV11-2 | TGTGCCAGCAGCTTAGGAGGGCCGAGCTCCTACGAGCAGTACTTC | CASSLGGPSSYEQYF
. | . | TRBJ2-3 | TRBV7-6 | TGTGCCAGCAGCTTAGGGCGGATTAGCACAGATACGCAGTATTTT | CASSLGRISTDTQYF
TRBD1 | . | TRBJ2-3 | TRBV6-4 | TGTGCCAGCAGTGACTCAGGCCAGGGGGCGGATACGCAGTATTTT | CASSDSGQGADTQYF
TRBD2 | . | TRBJ2-7 | TRBV5-1 | TGCGCCAGCAGCTTGGTTGTGGGAGGGCCAGGAGTGCAGTACTTC | CASSLVVGGPGVQYF
. | once | TRBJ2-5 | TRBV9 | TGTGCCAGCAGCGCCGGGCCCCTTATCGGGACCCAGTACTTC | CASSAGPLIGTQYF